This T cell receptor beta chain emerged from a study of T cell clones after liver transplantation. Overall study: TCRbeta sequencing after a pre-transplant mixed lymphocyte reaction identified graft-donor-reactive clones, later tracked in post-transplant blood.

This CDR3 is 15 amino acids long. Germline-derived CDR1 and CDR2 are MNHEY and SVGAGI. V was shortened by 7 bases and J by 0 bases, with 14 bases between the two germline ends. The protocol was immunoSEQ multiplex PCR, while the TCRdb copy is restricted to in-frame clones and leaves out a portion. The table shows 65,000 to 95,000 clones, with roughly 80% occurring only once. Thawed unstimulated PBMCs were FACS-sorted by CD3, CD4 and CD8 into two populations. This clonotype originated in a human donor who received a liver transplant. Material: CD4+ T cells from blood, obtained before liver transplant. The V call is TRBV6-5, the J call TRBJ2-3, with a tentative D call TRBD2 (5 bases). The DNA of the CDR3 is TGTGCCAGCAAAGCTAGCTTCTCTAGCACAGATACGCAGTATTTT. Translated, it gives CASKASFSSTDTQYF.